These 23 T cell receptor beta chains were sequenced from one sample in a study of blood T cell repertoires in COVID-19. This table comes from immunoSEQ multiplex PCR, and its TCRdb copy is limited to in-frame clones, with some not included. In the table there are 110,000 or so clones, about 87% of which are singletons. Sequencing used peripheral blood. The source of these receptors is a woman in her forties or fifties with acute or convalescent COVID-19.

J is TRBJ1-2 and V is TRBV28; TRBD1 matches at 9 bases. Unmatched junction bases numbered 6, after V lost 6 bases and J lost 7 bases. Germline V gives CDR1 MDHEN, CDR2 SYDVKM. The CDR3 contains 13 residues. This CDR3 reads CASSSGQGGGYTF. In DNA, the CDR3 is TGTGCCAGCAGCTCGGGACAGGGTGGTGGCTACACCTTC.

The genes are TRBV10-3 and TRBJ2-1; the match to TRBD1 covers 7 bases. With 8 bases clipped from V and 0 bases from J, the junction kept 7 bases outside the gene matches. This CDR3 is built from 15 residues. Germline values: CDR1 ENHRY, CDR2 SYGVKD. The CDR3 loop is CAISVQGSSYNEQFF. CDR3 DNA sequence: TGTGCCATCTCAGTACAGGGGAGCTCCTACAATGAGCAGTTCTTC.

This chain connects TRBV28 to TRBJ2-1; 7 nucleotides align to TRBD1. J lost 4 bases, V lost 2 bases, and 8 bases had no gene match. This CDR3 spans 16 amino acids. Germline V lookup: CDR1 MDHEN, CDR2 SYDVKM. CDR3 DNA sequence: TGTGCCAGCAGTTTACTACAGGGGAATCGGTACAATGAGCAGTTCTTC. Translated, it gives CASSLLQGNRYNEQFF.

This chain connects TRBV25-1 to TRBJ1-2, with TRBD1 identical over 8 bases. The germline CDR1 and CDR2 sequences are MGHDK and SYGVNS. Germline trimming cut 4 bases from V and 10 bases from J; bases unmatched to any gene: 14. The CDR3 is made up of 15 amino acids. The CDR3 region is CASSGYRTGREDYTF. CDR3 DNA sequence: TGTGCCAGCAGTGGATACCGGACAGGGAGGGAGGACTACACCTTC.

The chain recombines TRBV14 with TRBJ1-2; 9 bases match TRBD1. Germline-derived CDR1 and CDR2 are SGHDN and FVKESK. CDR3 length: 13 amino acids. Trimming took 4 bases from V and 5 from J; bases not matched to a gene: 2. The CDR3 protein is CASSLGTGYGYTF. Here the CDR3 DNA reads TGTGCCAGCAGCCTCGGGACAGGGTATGGCTACACCTTC.

The chain joins TRBV6-4 to TRBJ1-1; D uncertain. Trimming stripped 1 base from V and 7 bases from J, with 10 bases between. The CDR3 covers 13 residues. From germline, CDR1 is MRHNA and CDR2 SNTAGT. CDR3 sequence reads: CASSDLGSGEAFF. CDR3 sequence (DNA): TGTGCCAGCAGTGACTTGGGGAGCGGTGAAGCTTTCTTT.

The rearrangement links TRBV20-1 to TRBJ2-7; 9 bases line up with TRBD1. The V segment lost 3 bases and the J segment 6 bases; nucleotides outside the gene matches: 15. Germline V gives CDR1 DFQATT, CDR2 SNEGSKA (reference sequence). The CDR3 covers 16 residues. In DNA form, the CDR3 reads TGCAGTGCTAGTGGGACAGGGTTCGAGGTGTTGGGCGAGCAGTACTTC. The encoded protein is CSASGTGFEVLGEQYF.

V is TRBV3-1 (or the pseudogene TRBV3-2) and J is TRBJ2-1, with 8 nucleotides matching TRBD2. The CDR3 has 14 residues. Losses at the gene ends were 4 bases for V and 8 bases for J; bases not matched to a gene: 7. Germline assignment: CDR1 LGHDT and CDR2 YNNKEL (reference sequence). The chain's CDR3 is CASSPRPGGHEQFF. The CDR3 DNA sequence: TGTGCCAGCAGCCCACGCCCGGGGGGGCATGAGCAGTTCTTC.

The chain employs TRBV5-4 and TRBJ2-1; TRBD2 aligns across 8 bases. Germline V CDR1 and CDR2: SGHNT, YYREEE (reference sequence). After removal of 5 bases from V and 0 bases from J, the junction contained 7 bases not matched to a gene. This CDR3 contains 16 residues. The CDR3 region has the DNA TGTGCCAGCAGTTACACTAGCGGCCACTCCTACAATGAGCAGTTCTTC. Protein product: CASSYTSGHSYNEQFF. Variable domain in full (rest from reference TRBV5-4 and TRBJ2-1): ETGVTQSPTHLIKTRGQQVTLRCSSQSGHNTVSWYQQALGQGPQFIFQYYREEENGRGNFPPRFSGLQFPNYSSELNVNALELDDSALYLCASSYTSGHSYNEQFFGPGTRLTVL.

V and J are TRBV2 and TRBJ1-2; no firm D call. V lost 2 bases and J 8 bases, leaving 12 bases between the germline ends. Germline V gene sequence: CDR1 SNHLY, CDR2 FYNNEI. This CDR3 has 13 residues. The CDR3 reads CASSEWGVGGYTF. In DNA form, the CDR3 reads TGTGCCAGCAGTGAATGGGGAGTTGGCGGCTACACCTTC.

The chain has TRBV19 and TRBJ1-5; tentative D call: TRBD1 (6 bases). V lost 7 bases and J lost 2, with 21 bases in between. The CDR3 length is 17 residues. Germline loops: CDR1 LNHDA, CDR2 SQIVND (reference sequence). CDR3 nucleotide sequence: TGTGCCAGTACCGAACCGCAGACAGGCGGCCGCAATCAGCCCCAGCATTTT. The encoded protein is CASTEPQTGGRNQPQHF.

The J gene is TRBJ2-1, the V gene TRBV30, with 8 bases lining up with TRBD2. The CDR3 is made up of 15 amino acids. Trimming took 5 bases from V and 6 from J; bases not matched to a gene: 12. The V gene's germline CDR1 is GTSNPN and CDR2 SVGIG (reference sequence). CDR3 sequence: CAWGRREGLGNEQFF. Here the CDR3 DNA reads TGTGCCTGGGGGCGACGGGAGGGCCTCGGCAATGAGCAGTTCTTC.

The gene calls are TRBV18 and TRBJ1-3; 7 bases are a match to TRBD1. The length of the CDR3 is 15 residues. Germline CDR1 is KGHSH and CDR2 is LQKENI. Germline trimming cut 4 bases from V and 0 bases from J; bases unmatched to any gene: 3. In nucleotides, the CDR3 is TGTGCCAGCTCACTGACAGGGCCCTCTGGAAACACCATATATTTT. It codes for CASSLTGPSGNTIYF.

V is TRBV25-1 and J is TRBJ1-6; D perhaps matches TRBD1 (6 bases). The V end was cut by 3 bases, the J end by 6 bases, with 12 bases between. Per the germline V gene, CDR1 is MGHDK and CDR2 is SYGVNS. This CDR3 has 15 residues. The CDR3 region is CASSEWVGGNSPLHF. The CDR3 DNA is TGTGCCAGCAGTGAGTGGGTAGGGGGTAATTCACCCCTCCACTTT.

This chain joins TRBV27 and TRBJ2-7; D ambiguous. The V gene lost 0 bases and the J gene lost 1 base, with 4 bases spanning the gap. Germline assignment: CDR1 MNHEY and CDR2 SMNVEV (reference sequence). CDR3 size: 13 residues. This chain's CDR3 is CASSLSPSYEQYF. CDR3 in DNA: TGTGCCAGCAGTTTATCCCCTTCCTACGAGCAGTACTTC.

The V call is TRBV4-1, the J call TRBJ1-4, with TRBD1 identical over 12 bases. Germline CDR1 is MGHRA and CDR2 is YSYEKL. The junction had 9 bases not matched to a gene; V was cut back by 2 bases and J by 8 bases. CDR3 length: 17 amino acids. CDR3 sequence: CASSQIRDRGRREKLFF. The CDR3 DNA follows: TGCGCCAGCAGCCAAATTCGGGACAGGGGGCGAAGGGAAAAACTGTTTTTT.

The chain couples TRBV6-6 to TRBJ1-5; D might be TRBD1 (6 bases). The V gene's germline CDR1 is MNHNY and CDR2 SVGAGI (reference sequence). Trimming pared 2 bases from V and 6 bases from J, leaving 14 bases between. This CDR3 is built from 15 residues. The CDR3 protein is CASSYLQGLAQPQHF. The CDR3 DNA follows: TGTGCCAGCAGTTACCTCCAGGGGTTAGCTCAGCCCCAGCATTTT.

The gene calls are TRBV30 and TRBJ2-7, with TRBD1 matching over 10 bases. The CDR3 sequence is 14 residues long. Trimming removed 2 bases from V and 7 bases from J; junction bases left unmatched: 8. Germline V gene lookup returns CDR1 GTSNPN and CDR2 SVGIG (reference sequence). The CDR3 reads CAWSSGQGVREQYF. CDR3 bases: TGTGCCTGGAGTAGCGGACAGGGGGTAAGAGAGCAGTACTTC.

The chain uses TRBV27 and TRBJ2-3, with 8 bases lining up with TRBD2. V lost 5 bases, J lost 0 bases, and 4 bases stayed unmatched. The CDR3 spans 15 residues. Germline CDR1 reads MNHEY; CDR2 reads SMNVEV (reference sequence). The CDR3 sequence is CASSRLATSTDTQYF. In DNA, the CDR3 is TGTGCCAGCAGTCGACTAGCGACTAGCACAGATACGCAGTATTTT.

This clone has only one observation. The gene calls are TRBV5-1 and TRBJ1-6, with D tentatively TRBD1 (6 bases). The CDR3 sequence is 13 residues long. Trimming stripped 6 bases from V and 7 bases from J, with 11 bases between. Germline CDR1 reads SGHRS; CDR2 reads YFSETQ. CDR3 sequence: CASNREGNSPLHF. For the CDR3, the DNA is TGCGCCAGCAACAGGGAAGGAAATTCACCCCTCCACTTT.

V and J are TRBV10-2 and TRBJ2-3, with a tentative D call TRBD2 (6 bases). Germline assignment: CDR1 WSHSY and CDR2 SAAADI. Between the trimmed V and J ends, which lost 2 bases and 1 base, there was a span of 13 bases. The CDR3 has 16 residues. In nucleotides, the CDR3 is TGCGCCAGCAGTGAGGGGTCCGGCGGGGGCACAGATACGCAGTATTTT. Translated, it gives CASSEGSGGGTDTQYF.

The chain links TRBV5-1 to TRBJ1-1; D is possibly TRBD1 (6 bases). The V and J ends lost 3 bases and 9 bases respectively, with 12 bases between them. Germline assignment: CDR1 SGHRS and CDR2 YFSETQ. The CDR3 has 12 residues. The CDR3 loop reads CASSSAGDKAFF. The CDR3 DNA reads as TGCGCCAGCAGCTCTGCAGGGGATAAAGCTTTCTTT. The full variable domain, completed using reference TRBV5-1 and TRBJ1-1, is KAGVTQTPRYLIKTRGQQVTLSCSPISGHRSVSWYQQTPGQGLQFLFEYFSETQRNKGNFPGRFSGRQFSNSRSEMNVSTLELGDSALYLCASSSAGDKAFFGQGTRLTVV.

The chain uses TRBV2 and TRBJ1-1; D is perhaps TRBD1 (6 bases). CDR3 length: 13 amino acids. V lost 5 bases, J lost 6 bases, and 13 bases lay in between. Germline values: CDR1 SNHLY, CDR2 FYNNEI. CDR3 in amino acids: CASSYYDRSEAFF. The CDR3 region has the DNA TGTGCCAGCAGTTATTACGACAGGTCTGAAGCTTTCTTT.